What follows are 14 T cell receptor beta chains derived from one specimen sequenced in a study of blood T cell repertoires in COVID-19. Clones were read by immunoSEQ multiplex PCR, and TCRdb kept only the in-frame ones, dropping some. The sample includes fewer than 250,000 clones, approximately 80% of them seen just once. The specimen was peripheral blood. The receptors here all came from a woman older than 75 with acute or convalescent COVID-19.

The gene calls are TRBV9 and TRBJ1-3, with 9 bases aligning to TRBD1. The CDR3 covers 15 residues. Germline CDR1 is SGDLS and CDR2 is YYNGEE. Unmatched junction bases numbered 7, after V lost 3 bases and J lost 6 bases. The CDR3 sequence: CASSAGQGGQNTIYF. The CDR3 nucleotides read TGTGCCAGCAGCGCGGGACAGGGTGGGCAAAACACCATATATTTT.

A remark on this clone: The sample holds other DNA sequences that translate to the same CDR3. The rearrangement uses TRBV5-1 and TRBJ1-4, with D possibly being TRBD1 (6 bases). Germline loops: CDR1 SGHRS, CDR2 YFSETQ. The ends were cut back, 5 bases at V and 5 bases at J, with 19 bases in the middle. The CDR3 contains 16 residues. The CDR3 DNA sequence: TGCGCCAGCAGTTTGCAAGGGAGGGGGTCCAATGAAAAACTGTTTTTT. Its translation: CASSLQGRGSNEKLFF.

The chain carries TRBV5-1 and TRBJ2-7, with TRBD1 matching over 7 bases. Germline lookup yields CDR1 SGHRS and CDR2 YFSETQ. V lost 3 bases and J lost 4; bases outside the gene matches: 13. The CDR3 totals 16 residues. CDR3 region: CASSSEPLGQAYEQYF. In nucleotides, the CDR3 is TGCGCCAGCAGCTCGGAGCCTTTAGGACAGGCGTACGAGCAGTACTTC.

The chain joins TRBV12-3 or TRBV12-4 to TRBJ2-2; D gene ambiguous. Trimming cost V 5 bases and J 8 bases, with 12 bases left between them. This CDR3 is built from 13 residues. CDR3 sequence (DNA): TGTGCCAGCAGTCTAGGAGCCGGGGGGGAGCTGTTTTTT. This codes for CASSLGAGGELFF.

This clone was found a few times. The rearrangement links TRBV19 to TRBJ2-5, with D perhaps matching TRBD2 (5 bases). Germline V gene data show CDR1 as LNHDA and CDR2 as SQIVND (reference sequence). With 5 bases removed from V and 5 bases from J, the gap between germline ends came to 15 bases. This CDR3 region has 14 residues. CDR3 sequence (DNA): TGTGCCAGTAGTTTCGGACTGGGGAGTGAGACCCAGTACTTC. It encodes CASSFGLGSETQYF.

Only one count was recorded for this clone. The V gene is TRBV6-1, the J gene TRBJ1-1; no firm D call. The CDR3 is 13 residues long. The V gene lost 0 bases and the J gene lost 10 bases, with 12 bases spanning the gap. In germline, CDR1 is MNHNS, CDR2 SASEGT. This CDR3 is CASSEASSGGAFF. The CDR3, as DNA: TGTGCCAGCAGTGAAGCATCGTCCGGCGGAGCTTTCTTT.

The CDR3 loop reads CASSRDSANYGYTF. CDR3 DNA sequence: TGTGCCAGCAGCAGGGACAGCGCTAACTATGGCTACACCTTC. This rearrangement joins TRBV6-5 to TRBJ1-2, with 7 bases fitting TRBD1. CDR1 is MNHEY and CDR2 is SVGAGI in the germline V gene. J gave up 0 bases and V 6 bases, and 4 bases lay outside the gene matches. The CDR3 consists of 14 residues.

The chain uses TRBV5-5 and TRBJ2-7; 10 positions agree with TRBD2. The CDR3 loop spans 15 amino acids. Germline assignment: CDR1 SGHKS and CDR2 YYEKEE (reference sequence). J gave up 2 bases and V 0 bases, and 2 bases lay outside the gene matches. Here the CDR3 DNA reads TGTGCCAGCAGCTTGGGGAGCGGGGGGGCCTACGAGCAGTACTTC. Translating it yields CASSLGSGGAYEQYF.

The table lists this clone with many counts. Other DNA sequences of this sample code for an identical CDR3. This rearrangement joins TRBV3-1 (or the pseudogene TRBV3-2) to TRBJ1-6; D may be TRBD1 (6 bases). The length of the CDR3 is 13 residues. Trimming took 3 bases from V and 6 from J, leaving 6 bases between them. Germline V CDR1 and CDR2: LGHDT, YNNKEL (reference sequence). CDR3 coding DNA: TGTGCCAGCAGCCAGGGGGCTAATTCACCCCTCCACTTT. This codes for CASSQGANSPLHF.

This chain connects TRBV27 to TRBJ2-3; D gene unclear. Trimming removed 1 base from V and 0 bases from J, with 11 bases in between. The germline CDR1 and CDR2 sequences are MNHEY and SMNVEV (reference sequence). The CDR3 spans 16 residues. DNA of the CDR3: TGTGCCAGCAGTTTATATGACACCTTTAGCACAGATACGCAGTATTTT. Translated: CASSLYDTFSTDTQYF.

This clone was observed a few times. The rearrangement joins TRBV19 to TRBJ2-7; 7 nucleotides match TRBD1. Germline CDR1 is LNHDA and CDR2 is SQIVND (reference sequence). The CDR3 contains 13 residues. The V gene end was trimmed by 5 bases and the J gene end by 9 bases; junction bases not matched to a gene: 10. This CDR3 reads CASSGLRGQGQYF. The CDR3 DNA is TGTGCCAGTAGTGGCCTGAGGGGGCAGGGGCAGTACTTC.

This clone has a count of ten or more. This rearrangement joins TRBV30 to TRBJ2-7; 12 positions agree with TRBD1. Germline assignment: CDR1 GTSNPN and CDR2 SVGIG (reference sequence). The length of the CDR3 is 15 residues. With 3 bases clipped from V and 9 bases from J, the junction kept 12 bases outside the gene matches. The CDR3 sequence: CAWSVPGQGAQGQYF. The CDR3 nucleotides read TGTGCCTGGAGCGTACCGGGACAGGGGGCGCAGGGGCAGTACTTC.

A few counts support this clone. This chain connects TRBV7-2 to TRBJ1-2; 7 positions agree with TRBD1. With 4 bases clipped from V and 1 base from J, the junction kept 3 bases outside the gene matches. Germline V gene data show CDR1 as SGHTA and CDR2 as FQGNSA. The CDR3 extends over 14 amino acids. CDR3 bases: TGTGCCAGCAGCTCAGGGACAGATAACTATGGCTACACCTTC. Amino acid sequence: CASSSGTDNYGYTF. Using reference TRBV7-2 and TRBJ1-2 for the parts outside the CDR3, the full variable domain is GAGVSQSPSNKVTEKGKDVELRCDPISGHTALYWYRQSLGQGLEFLIYFQGNSAPDKSGLPSDRFSAERTGGSVSTLTIQRTQQEDSAVYLCASSSGTDNYGYTFGSGTRLTVV.

The J gene is TRBJ1-2, the V gene TRBV6-6; 11 bases align to TRBD1. The CDR3 consists of 14 residues. Germline V gene lookup returns CDR1 MNHNY and CDR2 SVGAGI (reference sequence). The J segment lost 7 bases and the V segment lost 5 bases, leaving 6 bases of the junction unmatched. The CDR3 spells CASSPRTGGGGYTF. In nucleotides, the CDR3 is TGTGCCAGCAGTCCTCGGACAGGGGGCGGTGGCTACACCTTC.